By share of the sample, the clone carrying this T cell receptor beta chain is medium-sized. The antigen remains undetermined. This beta chain slipped into a library made for alpha chains as a stray read, so its size is not meaningful. The record originates from a study of spatial heterogeneity in lung cancer. Study-level findings and limits: How many expanded intratumoral alpha and beta TCRs were present tracked the tumor mutation count, which was a count of nonsynonymous mutations. Coverage of tumor T cells was estimated at 6% to 7.5% for alpha chains and 13% to 15% for beta chains. Ubiquitous expanded TCR counts tracked ubiquitous nonsynonymous mutations; regional expanded TCR counts tracked regional nonsynonymous mutations.

TCRdb re-derived calls from the 5' RACE reads in MiXCR, one entry per CDR3 protein. The sample lists some 2,700 distinct CDR3 sequences, 17% occurring once. The CDR3 runs 14 residues. Losses at the gene ends were 3 bases for V and 5 bases for J; bases not matched to a gene: 5. This sample's time point: sample taken at primary tumor resection. Researchers sequenced whole RNA taken from tumor, nontumor lung or frozen PBMC without sorting. The V and J genes are TRBV12-3 or TRBV12-4 and TRBJ1-1, with 8 nucleotides matching TRBD1. Specimen: lung tumor tissue, collected at surgery. The sequence was obtained from a male donor with early-stage non-small cell lung cancer. As DNA, the CDR3 is TGTGCCAGCAGTTTTCAGGGGGCAGGAACTGAAGCTTTCTTT. Translation gives CASSFQGAGTEAFF.